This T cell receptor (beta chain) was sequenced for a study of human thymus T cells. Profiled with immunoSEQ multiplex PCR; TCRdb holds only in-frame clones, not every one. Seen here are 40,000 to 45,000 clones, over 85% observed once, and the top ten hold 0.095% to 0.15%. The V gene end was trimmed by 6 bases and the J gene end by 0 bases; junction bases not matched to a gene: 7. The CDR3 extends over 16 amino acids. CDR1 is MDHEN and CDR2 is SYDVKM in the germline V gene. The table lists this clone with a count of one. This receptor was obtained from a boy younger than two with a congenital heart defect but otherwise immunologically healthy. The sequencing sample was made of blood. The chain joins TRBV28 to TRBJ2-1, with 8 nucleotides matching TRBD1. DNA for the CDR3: TGTGCCAGCAGCAACCAGGGGGCCAGCTCCTACAATGAGCAGTTCTTC. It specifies CASSNQGASSYNEQFF.